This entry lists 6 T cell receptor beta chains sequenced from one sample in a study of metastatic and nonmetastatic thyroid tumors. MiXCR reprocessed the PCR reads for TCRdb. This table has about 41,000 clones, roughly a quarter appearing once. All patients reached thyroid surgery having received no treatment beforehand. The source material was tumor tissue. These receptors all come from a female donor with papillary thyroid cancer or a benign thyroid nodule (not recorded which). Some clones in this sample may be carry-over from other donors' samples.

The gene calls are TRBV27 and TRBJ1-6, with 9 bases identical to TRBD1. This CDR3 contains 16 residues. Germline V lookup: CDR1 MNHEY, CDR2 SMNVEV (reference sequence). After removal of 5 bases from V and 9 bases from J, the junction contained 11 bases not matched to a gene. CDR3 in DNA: TGTGCCAGCAGTGCTGACACAGGGGGCCGGGGTTCACCCCTCCACTTT. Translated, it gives CASSADTGGRGSPLHF.

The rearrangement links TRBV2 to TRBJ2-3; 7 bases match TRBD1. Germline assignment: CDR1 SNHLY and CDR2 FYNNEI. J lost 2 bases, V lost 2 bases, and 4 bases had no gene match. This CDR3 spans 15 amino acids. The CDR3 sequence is CASSELGTVTDTQYF. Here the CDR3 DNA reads TGTGCCAGCAGTGAACTGGGGACAGTCACAGATACGCAGTATTTT.

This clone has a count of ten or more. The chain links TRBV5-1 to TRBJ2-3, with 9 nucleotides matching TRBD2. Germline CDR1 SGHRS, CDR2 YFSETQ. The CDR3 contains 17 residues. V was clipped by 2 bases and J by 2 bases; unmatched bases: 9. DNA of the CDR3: TGCGCCAGCAGCTTCCTACCTAGCGGGACCAACACAGATACGCAGTATTTT. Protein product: CASSFLPSGTNTDTQYF.

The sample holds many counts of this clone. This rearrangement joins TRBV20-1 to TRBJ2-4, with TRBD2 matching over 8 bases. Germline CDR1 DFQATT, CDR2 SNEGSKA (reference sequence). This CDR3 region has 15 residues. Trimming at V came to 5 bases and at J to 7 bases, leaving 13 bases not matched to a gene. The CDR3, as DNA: TGCAGTGCTCAACCTCACGTAGCGGGACGGAACATTCAGTACTTC. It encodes CSAQPHVAGRNIQYF.

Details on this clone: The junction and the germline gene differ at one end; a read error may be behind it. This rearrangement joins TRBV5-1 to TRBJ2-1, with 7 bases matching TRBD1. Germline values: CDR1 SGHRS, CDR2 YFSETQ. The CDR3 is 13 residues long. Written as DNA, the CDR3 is TGCGCCAGCAGAGAAGGGGGCTACGATGAGCAGTTCTTC. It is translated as CASREGGYDEQFF. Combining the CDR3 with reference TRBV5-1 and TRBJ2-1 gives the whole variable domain KAGVTQTPRYLIKTRGQQVTLSCSPISGHRSVSWYQQTPGQGLQFLFEYFSETQRNKGNFPGRFSGRQFSNSRSEMNVSTLELGDSALYLCASREGGYDEQFFGPGTRLTVL.

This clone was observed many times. CDR3 sequence reads: CSAFQDALGNQPQHF. The CDR3 DNA reads TGCAGTGCTTTTCAGGACGCCCTTGGCAATCAGCCCCAGCATTTT. The V and J genes are TRBV20-1 and TRBJ1-5; D not certain. V gave up 5 bases and J gave up 2 bases, with 16 bases separating them. From germline, CDR1 is DFQATT and CDR2 SNEGSKA (reference sequence). The CDR3 runs to 15 residues.